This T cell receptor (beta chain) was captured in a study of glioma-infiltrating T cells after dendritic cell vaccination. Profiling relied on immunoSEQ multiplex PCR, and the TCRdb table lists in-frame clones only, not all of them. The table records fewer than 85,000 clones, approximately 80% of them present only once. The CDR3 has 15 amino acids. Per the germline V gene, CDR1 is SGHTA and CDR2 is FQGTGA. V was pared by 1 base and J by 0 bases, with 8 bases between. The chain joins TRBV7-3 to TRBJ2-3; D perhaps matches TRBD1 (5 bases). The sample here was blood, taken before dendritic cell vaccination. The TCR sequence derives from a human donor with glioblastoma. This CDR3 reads CASSLNAGSTDTQYF. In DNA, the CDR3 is TGTGCCAGCAGCTTAAACGCAGGGAGCACAGATACGCAGTATTTT.